Listed below are T cell receptor beta chains from one sample, sequenced in a study of technical replicates of blood from four donors. Libraries were prepared by immunoSEQ multiplex PCR; TCRdb keeps only in-frame clonotypes and omits some of them. This table has 95,000 or so clones, 85% to 95% appearing once. Source material: T cells isolated from PBMCs. These TCRs come from a human donor in good health. CDR3s include the opening cysteine and the closing phenylalanine or tryptophan. Each record gives: CDR3 length, D gene, clone size, V gene, J gene, CDR3 DNA, CDR3 protein. D genes are given only for firm matches. Expanded clones are given a class, and other clones once, few, many or no size at all.

>12|.|.|TRBV6-5|TRBJ1-1
TGTGCCAGCAGCTTCCGGGACACTGAAGCTTTCTTT
CASSFRDTEAFF
>15|TRBD1|.|TRBV5-4|TRBJ1-1
TGTGCCAGCAGCTTGGGGTGGACAGGGGCGAGTGAAGCTTTCTTT
CASSLGWTGASEAFF
>14|TRBD2|.|TRBV27|TRBJ2-1
TGTGCCAGCAGTTCAGGACTAGCTCTAAATGAGCAGTTCTTC
CASSSGLALNEQFF
>17|TRBD1|.|TRBV28|TRBJ2-3
TGTGCCAGCAGTTTTTTCCGGACAGGGAAAAACACAGATACGCAGTATTTT
CASSFFRTGKNTDTQYF
>15|TRBD2|.|TRBV27|TRBJ2-2
TGTGCCAGCACCGAGACTAGCGGGAGAATCGGGGAGCTGTTTTTT
CASTETSGRIGELFF
>15|TRBD1|.|TRBV6-1|TRBJ2-7
TGTGCCAGCAGTGAAAGACAGGGAAGGGCCTACGAGCAGTACTTC
CASSERQGRAYEQYF
>20|TRBD2|once|TRBV7-8|TRBJ2-1
TGTGCCAGCAGCTTACCCGTCCCAGTACAGCGGACTAGCGAAAACAATGAGCAGTTCTTC
CASSLPVPVQRTSENNEQFF
>12|.|.|TRBV28|TRBJ2-7
TGTGCCAGCAGTTTAGTACTCTACGAGCAGTACTTC
CASSLVLYEQYF
>14|.|.|TRBV6-5|TRBJ2-1
TGTGCCAGCAGTTACGAGAGGGCTCGGAATGAGCAGTTCTTC
CASSYERARNEQFF
>13|TRBD1|.|TRBV11-3|TRBJ2-7
TGTGCCAGCAGCCTACAGGGGATCACCGAGCAGTACTTC
CASSLQGITEQYF
>14|.|.|TRBV29-1|TRBJ2-2
TGCAGCGCTGGACAGAATTTGAACACCGGGGAGCTGTTTTTT
CSAGQNLNTGELFF
>15|.|.|TRBV5-1|TRBJ1-2
TGCGCCAGCAGCTTGAGGGGTCCTCGAGACTATGGCTACACCTTC
CASSLRGPRDYGYTF
>15|TRBD1|.|TRBV19|TRBJ2-5
TGTGCCAGTAGTATACCCGGGACAGGGGAAGAGACCCAGTACTTC
CASSIPGTGEETQYF
>15|TRBD2|.|TRBV27|TRBJ2-1
TGTGCCAGCAGTTTAATTAGCGGGAGCAACAATGAGCAGTTCTTC
CASSLISGSNNEQFF
>16|.|.|TRBV13|TRBJ1-2
TGTGCCAGCAGCCTAGGGGAACTAACAGGGTTTGGTGGCTACACCTTC
CASSLGELTGFGGYTF
>16|TRBD2|.|TRBV29-1|TRBJ2-1
TGCAGCACCAGAACCGGGACTAGCGGGACGATCGGTGAGCAGTTCTTC
CSTRTGTSGTIGEQFF
>13|.|.|TRBV19|TRBJ1-1
TGTGCCAGTAGTATTGTCATGAACACTGAAGCTTTCTTT
CASSIVMNTEAFF
>15|.|.|TRBV5-4|TRBJ1-1
TGTGCCAGCAGCTTCAACGGGCGGGGGAACACTGAAGCTTTCTTT
CASSFNGRGNTEAFF
>17|TRBD1|.|TRBV2|TRBJ1-2
TGTGCCAGCAGTGAAGCCCGGGACAGGGAGTTTGGCTATGGCTACACCTTC
CASSEARDREFGYGYTF
>15|TRBD2|.|TRBV28|TRBJ2-5
TGTGCCAGCAGTTTACTAGCGGGAATTCAAGAGACCCAGTACTTC
CASSLLAGIQETQYF
>14|.|.|TRBV5-1|TRBJ2-7
TGCGCCAGCAGCTTTTCACGTAGCTCCTACGAGCAGTACTTC
CASSFSRSSYEQYF
>16|.|once|TRBV6-1|TRBJ1-5
TGTGCCAGCAGTGAATTGATTGCACGGCCCGGGGGGCCCCAGCATTTT
CASSELIARPGGPQHF
>11|.|.|TRBV2|TRBJ2-5
TGTGCCAGCAGTGCTTCAGAGACCCAGTACTTC
CASSASETQYF
>13|.|.|TRBV2|TRBJ1-2
TGTGCCAGCAGTGACAGGCCCTTCTATGGCTACACCTTC
CASSDRPFYGYTF
>18|TRBD1|.|TRBV28|TRBJ2-7
TGTGCCAGCAGCCTATCCTACCCCCCGGGACAGCCCTCCTACGAGCAGTACTTC
CASSLSYPPGQPSYEQYF
>20|.|.|TRBV13|TRBJ2-3
TGTGCCAGCAGCTTAGGCCGTATTGGTAGACAGCAGATAGGCACAGATACGCAGTATTTT
CASSLGRIGRQQIGTDTQYF
>14|.|few|TRBV18|TRBJ1-2
TGTGCCAGCTCACCGCAAGGGGCCCTCGATGGCTACACCTTC
CASSPQGALDGYTF